This T cell receptor beta chain was retrieved from a study of regulatory T cells in long-lasting Graves disease. Through Arm-PCR of CDR3 regions and iRepertoire HTBI primers, TCR beta libraries were built. Each CDR3 protein gets one entry after TCRdb re-called the multiplex PCR reads with MiXCR. The sample carries roughly 530,000 distinct CDR3 sequences, 15% to 20% recorded once. Findings and caveats of the study: With under 3,500 shared public clonotypes, persistent patients exceeded new patients, who shared just over 950.

This CDR3 has 16 residues. Germline CDR1 is ENHRY and CDR2 is SYGVKD. V lost 4 bases to trimming and J lost 0 bases; unmatched junction nucleotides: 7. This clonotype was counted many times. No antigen is known for it. The time point is: newly diagnosed GD, antithyroid drugs for less than 3 months. PBMCs provided the RNA from which the TCR library was made. Diagnosing Graves' disease relied on the American Thyroid Association guidelines. These data were also filed under a second study, of T cells in Graves' hyperthyroidism and ophthalmopathy. That work adds: When ophthalmopathy did not progress within 18 months, Graves' hyperthyroidism was considered stable. Clinicians diagnosed patients from clinical symptoms, serum thyroxine and TRAb, thyroid ultrasound and orbital computed tomography.

The chain couples TRBV10-3 to TRBJ2-3, with 7 bases lining up with TRBD1. This receptor was obtained from a woman aged 40-60 years with Graves disease. Sequenced material: peripheral blood mononuclear cells (PBMCs), taken at new diagnosis, from a patient treated with antithyroid drugs. CDR3 sequence: CAISGDRPTSTDTQYF. The CDR3 DNA follows: TGTGCCATCAGTGGGGACAGACCCACCAGCACAGATACGCAGTATTTT.